This entry features one T cell receptor beta chain sequence. Repertoires were generated with immunoSEQ multiplex PCR, while TCRdb's copy carries only in-frame clones and drops some. The sample includes 80,000 to 100,000 clones, more than 65% seen only once; the top ten take approximately 4.5%. This specimen belongs to a study of blood T cell repertoires in COVID-19. Germline values: CDR1 SGHTA, CDR2 FQGNSA. The CDR3 extends over 15 amino acids. Between the trimmed V and J ends, which lost 0 bases and 5 bases, there was a span of 10 bases. The V gene is TRBV7-2, the J gene TRBJ1-4; D perhaps matches TRBD1 (5 bases). Sequencing used peripheral blood. The receptor comes from a man in his sixties with acute or convalescent COVID-19. CDR3 in DNA: TGTGCCAGCAGCTTAGCAGGGACTAAAAATGAAAAACTGTTTTTT. Its protein product is CASSLAGTKNEKLFF. The full variable domain, with the rest looked up from reference TRBV7-2 and TRBJ1-4, is GAGVSQSPSNKVTEKGKDVELRCDPISGHTALYWYRQSLGQGLEFLIYFQGNSAPDKSGLPSDRFSAERTGGSVSTLTIQRTQQEDSAVYLCASSLAGTKNEKLFFGSGTQLSVL.